Listed below are T cell receptor beta chains from one sample, sequenced in a study of T cells after yellow fever vaccination. TCRdb called the 5' RACE reads again in MiXCR, with one record for every CDR3 protein. The data show around 250,000 distinct CDR3 sequences, less than 9% seen once. The material was CD4+ T cells sorted from PBMCs, obtained 15 days after the yellow fever booster vaccination. All receptors come from a man in his thirties or forties who received the YFV17D yellow fever vaccine. Both conserved end residues are part of each CDR3. D genes are given only for firm matches. Clone size, where shown, is once, few, many, or a class for clones that have expanded.

d_gene,j_gene,len,v_gene,abundance,CDR3aa
NA,TRBJ2-3,14,TRBV30,few,CAWKQGRGTDTQYF
NA,TRBJ2-2,16,TRBV3-1,NA,CASSPLERAVPGELFF
TRBD2,TRBJ2-5,15,TRBV9,few,CASSVAGRRQETQYF
TRBD1,TRBJ2-3,15,TRBV7-9,many,CASSHGTGPGDTQYF
NA,TRBJ2-2,16,TRBV4-3,many,CASSQGGGQGTGELFF
NA,TRBJ2-1,14,TRBV4-1,NA,CASSLDQYQSEQFF
TRBD1,TRBJ1-1,15,TRBV6-5,NA,CASSNRQGVSTEAFF
NA,TRBJ2-7,14,TRBV5-1,few,CASMSSAFSYEQYF
NA,TRBJ2-7,13,TRBV29-1,NA,CSVEGSDSYEQYF
TRBD2,TRBJ2-1,16,TRBV20-1,NA,CSARRTSGSSYNEQFF